Below, 27 T cell receptor beta chains from the same sample are listed, as sequenced in a study of radiotherapy plus CTLA-4 blockade in lung cancer. Here immunoSEQ multiplex PCR was the method, and the copy in TCRdb shows in-frame clones only, minus some. The sample consists of about 95,000 clones, around 82% of them appearing once. Specimen: peripheral blood, collected from a patient treated with radiotherapy plus ipilimumab. The source of these receptors is a human donor with non-small cell lung cancer who had stable disease on radiotherapy plus ipilimumab.

V usage is TRBV19 and J usage is TRBJ2-1; D ambiguous. The germline V and J ends were trimmed by 5 bases and 4 bases, with 9 bases remaining between them. The CDR3 sequence is 13 residues long. Germline CDR1 and CDR2: LNHDA and SQIVND (reference sequence). The chain's CDR3 is CASSVAQYNEQFF. The DNA of the CDR3 is TGTGCCAGTAGTGTAGCTCAGTACAATGAGCAGTTCTTC.

This clone was observed once. This chain links TRBV10-3 with TRBJ2-3, with a possible D match to TRBD1 (5 bases). There are 13 residues in the CDR3. Germline CDR1 and CDR2: ENHRY and SYGVKD. V was cut by 2 bases and J by 6 bases, with 9 bases left in between. CDR3 in amino acids: CAISERAGDTQYF. In DNA, the CDR3 is TGTGCCATCAGTGAGAGGGCAGGGGATACGCAGTATTTT.

The chain uses TRBV18 and TRBJ2-6; the match to TRBD1 covers 8 bases. The CDR3 contains 18 residues. Germline V gives CDR1 KGHSH, CDR2 LQKENI. V dropped 6 bases and J dropped 0; count of bases not matched to a gene: 10. CDR3 coding DNA: TGTGCCAGCTCTGGCCGCGCAGGGGGCGGCTCTGGGGCCAACGTCCTGACTTTC. Translated: CASSGRAGGGSGANVLTF. Supplemented by reference TRBV18 and TRBJ2-6, the full variable domain reads NAGVMQNPRHLVRRRGQEARLRCSPMKGHSHVYWYRQLPEEGLKFMVYLQKENIIDESGMPKERFSAEFPKEGPSILRIQQVVRGDSAAYFCASSGRAGGGSGANVLTFGAGSRLTVL.

The V call is TRBV28, the J call TRBJ1-3, with D uncertain. The CDR3 runs 14 residues. V gave up 4 bases and J gave up 0 bases, with 7 bases separating them. Germline CDR1 MDHEN, CDR2 SYDVKM. Here the CDR3 DNA reads TGTGCCAGCAGTTCAGGAGGCTCTGGAAACACCATATATTTT. This translates into CASSSGGSGNTIYF. The variable domain in full, completed from reference TRBV28 and TRBJ1-3, reads DVKVTQSSRYLVKRTGEKVFLECVQDMDHENMFWYRQDPGLGLRLIYFSYDVKMKEKGDIPEGYSVSREKKERFSLILESASTNQTSMYLCASSSGGSGNTIYFGEGSWLTVV.

The chain couples TRBV7-9 to TRBJ2-2; the match to TRBD2 covers 8 bases. The trim removed 3 bases at V and 4 bases at J, leaving 4 bases unmatched. The CDR3 spans 15 residues. Germline loops: CDR1 SEHNR, CDR2 FQNEAQ (reference sequence). The CDR3 DNA sequence: TGTGCCAGCAGCTTCGAACGGGGGGGCACCGGGGAGCTGTTTTTT. Translation: CASSFERGGTGELFF.

V usage is TRBV6-1 and J usage is TRBJ2-3; D not resolved. This CDR3 comprises 15 residues. Trimming stripped 0 bases from V and 2 bases from J, with 9 bases between. CDR1 MNHNS and CDR2 SASEGT come from the germline V gene. The CDR3 protein is CASSEARLDTDTQYF. CDR3 sequence (DNA): TGTGCCAGCAGTGAAGCGCGACTTGACACAGATACGCAGTATTTT.

The rearrangement uses TRBV30 and TRBJ2-5; TRBD2 is a possible D gene (5 bases). Trimming shortened V by 2 bases and J by 5 bases, and 9 bases separated the two germline ends. Germline values: CDR1 GTSNPN, CDR2 SVGIG (reference sequence). CDR3 length: 12 amino acids. The CDR3 reads CAWSSSRETQYF. The CDR3 region has the DNA TGTGCCTGGAGTTCTAGCCGGGAGACCCAGTACTTC. The whole variable domain, filled in from reference TRBV30 and TRBJ2-5, reads SQTIHQWPATLVQPVGSPLSLECTVEGTSNPNLYWYRQAAGRGLQLLFYSVGIGQISSEVPQNLSASRPQDRQFILSSKKLLLSDSGFYLCAWSSSRETQYFGPGTRLLVL.

V gene TRBV4-1 combines with J gene TRBJ1-1, with D maybe TRBD1 (5 bases). This CDR3 is 20 amino acids long. CDR1 and CDR2 (germline): MGHRA, YSYEKL. V lost 0 bases to trimming and J lost 0 bases, with 23 bases between them. This CDR3 is CASSQDVVVRGRNLNTEAFF. The CDR3 coding sequence is TGCGCCAGCAGCCAAGATGTAGTAGTAAGGGGCCGAAATTTGAACACTGAAGCTTTCTTT.

The V and J genes are TRBV7-8 and TRBJ1-5; D not certain. Germline V CDR1 and CDR2: SGHVS, FQNEAQ. V lost 3 bases and J 1 base, leaving 7 bases between the germline ends. This CDR3 is built from 14 residues. Written as DNA, the CDR3 is TGTGCCAGCAGCTTCCGAGAAAGCAATCAGCCCCAGCATTTT. Encoded protein: CASSFRESNQPQHF.

The rearrangement links TRBV20-1 to TRBJ1-1, with TRBD1 identical over 7 bases. CDR3 size: 11 residues. CDR1 DFQATT and CDR2 SNEGSKA come from the germline V gene (reference sequence). With V trimmed by 3 bases and J by 7 bases, 2 bases remained unmatched. This CDR3 is CSARGDSEAFF. The CDR3 bases are TGCAGTGCTAGGGGGGACAGTGAAGCTTTCTTT.

The genes are TRBV7-2 and TRBJ2-7, with D tentatively TRBD1 or TRBD2 (5 bases each). Trimming took 5 bases from V and 2 from J, leaving 13 bases between them. The CDR3 length is 14 residues. Germline-derived CDR1 and CDR2 are SGHTA and FQGNSA. CDR3 protein: CASSGDVRPYEQYF. In DNA form, the CDR3 reads TGTGCCAGCAGCGGGGACGTCCGACCCTACGAGCAGTACTTC.

This clone was seen only once. The CDR3 loop reads CASLSRTSGRPYEQYF. DNA of the CDR3: TGTGCCAGCCTGTCACGGACTAGCGGGAGACCCTACGAGCAGTACTTC. This chain connects TRBV2 to TRBJ2-7, with TRBD2 matching over 13 bases. From germline, CDR1 is SNHLY and CDR2 FYNNEI. CDR3 length: 16 amino acids. The J segment lost 2 bases and the V segment lost 8 bases, leaving 9 bases of the junction unmatched.

This clone showed up just once. The chain employs TRBV28 and TRBJ2-6; TRBD1 might be the D (6 bases). The CDR3 sequence is 15 residues long. Looked up from germline, CDR1 is MDHEN and CDR2 is SYDVKM. The V gene lost 8 bases and the J gene lost 2 bases, with 13 bases spanning the gap. DNA of the CDR3: TGTGCCAGCTTAACAGGGATCCCTGGGGCCAACGTCCTGACTTTC. Translated: CASLTGIPGANVLTF.

The chain joins TRBV28 to TRBJ2-1, with D uncertain. V was shortened by 6 bases and J by 6 bases, with 15 bases between the two germline ends. The CDR3 covers 14 residues. Germline V gives CDR1 MDHEN, CDR2 SYDVKM. CDR3 nucleotides: TGTGCCAGCAGCCCTGTGGGATTGAGCAATGAGCAGTTCTTC. This sequence encodes CASSPVGLSNEQFF.

The chain couples TRBV5-1 to TRBJ2-7; 12 bases match TRBD1. The CDR3 loop spans 16 amino acids. V dropped 4 bases and J dropped 1; count of bases not matched to a gene: 6. Germline V gene data show CDR1 as SGHRS and CDR2 as YFSETQ. The CDR3 DNA reads as TGCGCCAGCAGCCCCCCGGGACAGGGGGCTTCCTACGAGCAGTACTTC. Its translation: CASSPPGQGASYEQYF.

As regards this clone: The junction departs from the called germline gene at one end, perhaps through a read error. The CDR3 loop is CASSPPRRGSYNKQFF. The CDR3 DNA reads TGTGCCAGCAGTCCCCCCCGGCGGGGGAGTTACAATAAGCAGTTCTTC. The chain combines TRBV28 with TRBJ2-1; 7 positions agree with TRBD2. Germline-derived CDR1 and CDR2 are MDHEN and SYDVKM. This CDR3 is built from 16 residues.

V usage is TRBV7-9 and J usage is TRBJ2-7, with D tentatively TRBD1 or TRBD2 (5 bases each). The CDR3 runs to 13 residues. CDR1 is SEHNR and CDR2 is FQNEAQ in the germline V gene (reference sequence). Trimming took off 5 bases at V and 0 bases at J, with 8 bases between the two ends. As DNA, the CDR3 is TGTGCCAGCAGCCCCGGGGCCTCCTACGAGCAGTACTTC. Amino acid sequence: CASSPGASYEQYF. The complete variable domain, with remaining parts taken from reference TRBV7-9 and TRBJ2-7, reads DTGVSQNPRHKITKRGQNVTFRCDPISEHNRLYWYRQTLGQGPEFLTYFQNEAQLEKSRLLSDRFSAERPKGSFSTLEIQRTEQGDSAMYLCASSPGASYEQYFGPGTRLTVT.

This clone was seen only a few times. V usage is TRBV7-8 and J usage is TRBJ1-3, with D hard to call. V lost 1 base and J lost 0, with 7 bases in between. CDR3 size: 15 residues. Germline V lookup: CDR1 SGHVS, CDR2 FQNEAQ. CDR3 sequence reads: CASSLGGFSGNTIYF. The CDR3 region has the DNA TGTGCCAGCAGCTTAGGTGGCTTCTCTGGAAACACCATATATTTT.

The chain links TRBV18 to TRBJ2-3; D remains ambiguous. The CDR3 totals 12 residues. Trimming stripped 3 bases from V and 4 bases from J, with 5 bases between. Germline V gives CDR1 KGHSH, CDR2 LQKENI. The CDR3 bases are TGTGCCAGCTCACCCCAGCCAGATACGCAGTATTTT. It translates to CASSPQPDTQYF.

The gene calls are TRBV6-5 and TRBJ2-7, with D uncertain. This CDR3 is built from 13 residues. Germline V gene data show CDR1 as MNHEY and CDR2 as SVGAGI. Trimming pared 0 bases from V and 4 bases from J, leaving 7 bases between. The CDR3: CASSYSNVYEQYF. CDR3 nucleotide sequence: TGTGCCAGCAGTTACTCGAATGTTTACGAGCAGTACTTC.

The V gene is TRBV4-1, the J gene TRBJ1-2; D is perhaps TRBD1 (5 bases). This CDR3 has 15 residues. V was pared by 3 bases and J by 2 bases, with 13 bases between. Germline-derived CDR1 and CDR2 are MGHRA and YSYEKL. CDR3 amino acids: CASSQVAGGNYGYTF. The CDR3, as DNA: TGCGCCAGCAGCCAGGTGGCCGGGGGGAACTATGGCTACACCTTC.

The chain combines TRBV14 with TRBJ2-7; 7 bases are a match to TRBD2. The germline V gene encodes CDR1 SGHDN and CDR2 FVKESK. This CDR3 has 13 amino acids. The V and J ends lost 3 bases and 4 bases, in that order; junction bases with no gene match: 3. The CDR3 here is CASSHMGGYEQYF. For the CDR3, the DNA is TGTGCCAGCAGCCACATGGGGGGGTACGAGCAGTACTTC.

The chain combines TRBV4-1 with TRBJ1-4; no clear D. The V gene lost 3 bases and the J gene lost 7 bases, with 9 bases spanning the gap. This CDR3 is built from 13 residues. The germline V gene has CDR1 MGHRA and CDR2 YSYEKL. The CDR3 DNA is TGCGCCAGCAGCCACGAAACGTCTGAAAAACTGTTTTTT. The encoded protein is CASSHETSEKLFF.

The V gene is TRBV18, the J gene TRBJ1-2, with 12 positions matching TRBD1. Germline assignment: CDR1 KGHSH and CDR2 LQKENI. The CDR3 is 17 amino acids. Trimming took 3 bases from V and 8 from J; bases not matched to a gene: 13. The CDR3 DNA sequence: TGTGCCAGCTCACCTGGGACAGGGGGCGCGAAACATGGGGGCTACACCTTC. This codes for CASSPGTGGAKHGGYTF.

The genes are TRBV5-1 and TRBJ2-3; TRBD1 is a possible D gene (5 bases). Trimming removed 4 bases at V and 4 bases at J, with 13 bases between. The germline V gene encodes CDR1 SGHRS and CDR2 YFSETQ. The CDR3 spans 14 residues. The chain's CDR3 is CASSPETVADTQYF. CDR3 DNA sequence: TGCGCCAGCAGCCCCGAGACAGTTGCAGATACGCAGTATTTT.

The chain couples TRBV18 to TRBJ2-1; 9 bases match TRBD1. Germline V CDR1 and CDR2: KGHSH, LQKENI. The CDR3 has 14 residues. After removal of 1 base from V and 15 bases from J, the junction contained 10 bases not matched to a gene. CDR3 loop: CASSPLAGTGNLFF. For the CDR3, the DNA is TGTGCCAGCTCACCACTGGCGGGGACAGGGAATCTGTTCTTC.

The chain links TRBV6-5 to TRBJ2-5, with TRBD1 matching over 7 bases. This CDR3 region has 14 residues. CDR1 is MNHEY, CDR2 SVGAGI, per germline. Trimming cost V 6 bases and J 3 bases; bases outside gene matches: 7. The CDR3 nucleotides are TGTGCCAGCAGCCACATTGACAGGGAAGAGACCCAGTACTTC. It specifies CASSHIDREETQYF.